These 26 T cell receptor beta chains were all obtained from the same sample, sequenced in a study of T-cell reconstitution after alpha-beta-depleted transplantation in children. Construction of the TCRbeta library involved unique molecular identifiers. TCRdb reanalysed the PCR reads using MiXCR and keeps one entry per CDR3 protein. The sample lists around 410,000 distinct CDR3 sequences, roughly 11% occurring once. The sample here was PBMCs from the stem cell graft donor, taken from the stem cell graft. The receptors here all came from a human donor who donated a stem cell graft to a child with acute myeloid leukemia.

The chain combines TRBV6-2 or TRBV6-3 with TRBJ2-1, with TRBD1 matching over 10 bases. V lost 6 bases to trimming and J lost 10 bases; unmatched junction nucleotides: 12. The germline V gene has CDR1 MNHEY and CDR2 SVGEGT. This CDR3 is built from 15 residues. The CDR3 nucleotides read TGTGCCAGCAGCCTACGGGACAGGGGAGGGATCGAGCAGTTCTTC. Amino acid sequence: CASSLRDRGGIEQFF.

There are a few counts of this clonotype. The chain has TRBV2 and TRBJ2-3; TRBD1 is a possible D gene (6 bases). The CDR3 covers 16 residues. Germline-derived CDR1 and CDR2 are SNHLY and FYNNEI. The V gene lost 5 bases and the J gene lost 4 bases, with 19 bases spanning the gap. This chain's CDR3 is CASSQNYRETADTQYF. Written as DNA, the CDR3 is TGTGCCAGCAGTCAAAATTACAGGGAGACGGCAGATACGCAGTATTTT.

This clonotype was observed at least ten times. This sequence joins TRBV7-9 and TRBJ2-5; D gene ambiguous. Germline V lookup: CDR1 SEHNR, CDR2 FQNEAQ (reference sequence). The V end lost 4 bases, the J end lost 1 base, and 19 bases lay between the germline ends. This CDR3 comprises 17 residues. CDR3 sequence reads: CASSSIRPVKIQETQYF. In DNA form, the CDR3 reads TGTGCCAGCAGCTCTATCCGGCCAGTAAAAATCCAAGAGACCCAGTACTTC.

The chain joins TRBV18 to TRBJ1-1; a weak D match, TRBD1 (6 bases). The V and J ends lost 3 bases and 7 bases respectively, with 21 bases between them. From germline, CDR1 is KGHSH and CDR2 LQKENI. The CDR3 has 16 amino acids. CDR3 region: CASSPMDSAGLGEAFF. The CDR3 coding sequence is TGTGCCAGCTCACCCATGGACAGCGCTGGTTTAGGTGAAGCTTTCTTT.

Many counts were recorded for this clonotype. The J gene is TRBJ2-1, the V gene TRBV5-5; no definite D call. V lost 7 bases and J lost 7, with 21 bases in between. This CDR3 contains 15 residues. Germline V CDR1 and CDR2: SGHKS, YYEKEE (reference sequence). The CDR3 nucleotides read TGTGCCAGCGCAGCCTTCCTCGGTAGGGCGAATGAGCAGTTCTTC. Residues: CASAAFLGRANEQFF.

This clonotype was recorded at least ten times. The chain joins TRBV29-1 to TRBJ2-5, with a possible D match to TRBD2 (5 bases). V lost 5 bases to trimming and J lost 5 bases, with 18 bases between them. This CDR3 has 14 amino acids. The germline gives CDR1 SQVTM, CDR2 ANQGSEA. This CDR3 is CSVSSPASMETQYF. For the CDR3, the DNA is TGCAGCGTTAGTTCCCCGGCTAGCATGGAGACCCAGTACTTC.

There are a few counts of this clonotype. This rearrangement joins TRBV25-1 to TRBJ2-3; 9 positions match TRBD1. The germline V gene has CDR1 MGHDK and CDR2 SYGVNS. V trimming: 0 bases; J trimming: 3 bases; junction bases outside the gene matches: 4. CDR3 length equals 16 residues. This CDR3 reads CASSEYLQGATDTQYF. DNA for the CDR3: TGTGCCAGCAGTGAATATCTACAGGGGGCAACAGATACGCAGTATTTT.

On this clonotype itself: Given a much more abundant clone one base away, this may be a read error. The V and J genes are TRBV5-1 and TRBJ2-2; a weak D match, TRBD2 (5 bases). Per germline, CDR1 SGHRS and CDR2 YFSETQ. Between the trimmed V and J ends, which lost 4 bases and 0 bases, there was a span of 16 bases. CDR3 size: 17 residues. The CDR3 DNA reads as TGCGCCAGCAGCATTACCGGACTGATCGCGAACACCGGGGAGCTGTTTTTT. It is translated as CASSITGLIANTGELFF.

The chain recombines TRBV20-1 with TRBJ2-3, with 10 bases fitting TRBD2. CDR1 DFQATT and CDR2 SNEGSKA come from the germline V gene (reference sequence). The CDR3 is 18 residues long. V lost 2 bases and J lost 2; bases outside the gene matches: 13. CDR3 loop: CSARSLAGVTGATDTQYF. The CDR3 bases are TGCAGTGCTAGATCTCTAGCGGGAGTAACGGGCGCCACAGATACGCAGTATTTT.

This clonotype was seen more than once but under ten times. The V and J genes are TRBV9 and TRBJ1-4; D might be TRBD1 (6 bases). Trimming shortened V by 2 bases and J by 8 bases, and 16 bases separated the two germline ends. The CDR3 runs 15 residues. Germline CDR1 reads SGDLS; CDR2 reads YYNGEE. CDR3 residues: CASSVRDNVGEKLFF. CDR3 bases: TGTGCCAGCAGCGTTCGGGACAACGTGGGGGAAAAACTGTTTTTT.

The genes are TRBV10-3 and TRBJ2-1, with 10 bases identical to TRBD1. The germline gives CDR1 ENHRY, CDR2 SYGVKD. The ends lost 0 bases at V and 7 bases at J; junction bases unmatched: 3. The CDR3 runs to 15 residues. The CDR3, as DNA: TGTGCCATCAGTGAGTCGGGACAGGGGAGTAATGAGCAGTTCTTC. Translating it yields CAISESGQGSNEQFF.

This clonotype was seen a handful of times. The chain couples TRBV5-6 to TRBJ1-1, with D tentatively TRBD1 (6 bases). Trimming took off 1 base at V and 5 bases at J, with 12 bases between the two ends. This CDR3 comprises 14 residues. CDR1 is SGHDT and CDR2 is YYEEEE in the germline V gene. The CDR3 protein is CASSLTGRSTEAFF. CDR3 sequence (DNA): TGTGCCAGCAGCTTGACAGGGAGGAGTACTGAAGCTTTCTTT.

This clonotype was detected only a few times. The chain uses TRBV5-1 and TRBJ1-6; D not certain. Germline V gives CDR1 SGHRS, CDR2 YFSETQ. The CDR3 contains 16 residues. Trimming took off 0 bases at V and 8 bases at J, with 15 bases between the two ends. The CDR3 reads CASSLDSDVVDSPLHF. The DNA of the CDR3 is TGCGCCAGCAGCTTGGATTCGGACGTGGTGGATTCACCCCTCCACTTT.

The rearrangement uses TRBV12-3 or TRBV12-4 and TRBJ2-7; TRBD2 matches at 10 bases. V lost 2 bases to trimming and J lost 2 bases; unmatched junction nucleotides: 27. The CDR3 consists of 23 residues. Here the CDR3 reads CASSLILESEDRERTSGTYEQYF. CDR3 in DNA: TGTGCCAGCAGTTTAATCCTGGAGAGTGAGGATCGGGAGAGGACTAGCGGAACCTACGAGCAGTACTTC.

This clonotype was seen a handful of times. Its ends do not fully match the called genes, so a read error is possible. The chain employs TRBV20-1 and TRBJ2-1; weak D call: TRBD2 (6 bases). Germline V gives CDR1 DFQATT, CDR2 SNEGSKA (reference sequence). The CDR3 loop spans 15 amino acids. CDR3 loop: CSATPAGISHNEQFF. The CDR3 nucleotides read TGCAGTGCAACTCCAGCGGGTATCTCCCACAATGAGCAGTTCTTC.

This clonotype appeared a few times. The chain is built from TRBV18 and TRBJ2-1, with 8 nucleotides matching TRBD1. Trimming took 2 bases from V and 5 from J; bases not matched to a gene: 14. This CDR3 comprises 18 residues. The germline CDR1 and CDR2 sequences are KGHSH and LQKENI. This CDR3 reads CASSPEGTGPEQNNEQFF. The CDR3 DNA is TGTGCCAGCTCACCAGAAGGGACAGGCCCCGAGCAGAACAATGAGCAGTTCTTC. The full variable domain, rest sourced from reference TRBV18 and TRBJ2-1, is NAGVMQNPRHLVRRRGQEARLRCSPMKGHSHVYWYRQLPEEGLKFMVYLQKENIIDESGMPKERFSAEFPKEGPSILRIQQVVRGDSAAYFCASSPEGTGPEQNNEQFFGPGTRLTVL.

This clonotype was seen at least ten times. The chain links TRBV7-3 to TRBJ2-3, with D uncertain. Germline V gene sequence: CDR1 SGHTA, CDR2 FQGTGA. The CDR3 runs to 13 residues. Trimming left V 3 bases short and J 7 bases short, with 11 bases between. In DNA, the CDR3 is TGTGCCAGCAGCTTGGGTCACTTTAATACGCAGTATTTT. It codes for CASSLGHFNTQYF.

This clonotype was seen ten or more times. The chain employs TRBV6-5 and TRBJ2-5; possible D gene TRBD2, 5 bases. CDR1 MNHEY and CDR2 SVGAGI come from the germline V gene. The CDR3 spans 14 residues. V lost 2 bases, J lost 5 bases, and 12 bases lay in between. In DNA, the CDR3 is TGTGCCAGCAGTTACCGGGAAACCAGCGAGACCCAGTACTTC. This gives the protein CASSYRETSETQYF.

This chain uses TRBV27 with TRBJ2-1; maybe TRBD2 (5 bases). The germline gives CDR1 MNHEY, CDR2 SMNVEV (reference sequence). Trimming shortened V by 8 bases and J by 0 bases, and 11 bases separated the two germline ends. The CDR3 is made up of 14 amino acids. CDR3 loop: CASQSGSSYNEQFF. CDR3 DNA sequence: TGTGCCAGCCAAAGCGGAAGCTCCTACAATGAGCAGTTCTTC.

The chain uses TRBV6-2 or TRBV6-3 and TRBJ2-1, with TRBD2 as a possible D gene (7 bases). Trimming took off 8 bases at V and 9 bases at J, with 26 bases between the two ends. This CDR3 region has 16 residues. Germline lookup yields CDR1 MNHEY and CDR2 SVGEGT. CDR3 sequence (DNA): TGTGCCAGCGCGAAATGGGGGGCGGGAGCCTATAGTGAGCAGTTCTTC. This encodes CASAKWGAGAYSEQFF.

This clonotype appeared a few times. The gene calls are TRBV4-3 and TRBJ2-5; D is perhaps TRBD2 (6 bases). V lost 1 base to trimming and J lost 5 bases, with 11 bases between them. The CDR3 has 14 amino acids. CDR1 is LGHNA, CDR2 YSLEER, per germline. CDR3 loop: CASSQGRDGETQYF. Here the CDR3 DNA reads TGCGCCAGCAGCCAAGGGCGGGATGGGGAGACCCAGTACTTC.

The chain employs TRBV4-2 and TRBJ1-2; maybe TRBD1 (6 bases). V lost 0 bases to trimming and J lost 2 bases, with 7 bases between them. Germline assignment: CDR1 LGHNA and CDR2 YNFKEQ. The CDR3 runs 14 residues. The CDR3 nucleotides read TGTGCCAGCAGCCAAGAAGGGGGGAACTATGGCTACACCTTC. The encoded protein is CASSQEGGNYGYTF.

This clonotype came up a few times. This chain connects TRBV7-9 to TRBJ2-2; D not certain. The CDR3 contains 13 residues. Germline lookup yields CDR1 SEHNR and CDR2 FQNEAQ (reference sequence). Between the trimmed V and J ends, which lost 4 bases and 8 bases, there was a span of 11 bases. CDR3 sequence (DNA): TGTGCCAGCAGCTCCCTTGGGGTAGGGGAGCTGTTTTTT. This sequence encodes CASSSLGVGELFF.

The table lists this clonotype with many counts. This chain uses TRBV19 with TRBJ2-1, with D possibly matching TRBD2 (5 bases). Germline CDR1 LNHDA, CDR2 SQIVND (reference sequence). The CDR3 runs 15 residues. Trimming stripped 5 bases from V and 0 bases from J, with 11 bases between. The CDR3 region is CASSDYANSYNEQFF. Here the CDR3 DNA reads TGTGCCAGTAGTGACTACGCTAACTCCTACAATGAGCAGTTCTTC.

CDR3 coding DNA: TGCGCCAGCAGCTGGCAGGGGGCTACGTCTAATGAAAAACTGTTTTTT. This encodes CASSWQGATSNEKLFF. This chain uses TRBV5-1 with TRBJ1-4, with 8 bases aligning to TRBD1. This CDR3 region has 16 residues. The V segment lost 3 bases and the J segment 3 bases; nucleotides outside the gene matches: 7. The germline V gene has CDR1 SGHRS and CDR2 YFSETQ.

This clonotype was seen a handful of times. The J gene is TRBJ1-2, the V gene TRBV6-5; TRBD1 matches 9 bases. CDR1 and CDR2 (germline): MNHEY, SVGAGI. V trimming: 1 base; J trimming: 7 bases; junction bases outside the gene matches: 1. The CDR3 loop spans 13 amino acids. The CDR3 reads CASSYYRGRGYTF. DNA for the CDR3: TGTGCCAGCAGTTACTACAGGGGGCGTGGCTACACCTTC.